These 31 T cell receptor beta chains originate from one sample sequenced in a study of cytomegalovirus exposure and HLA in healthy donors. The PCR employed 60 Vbeta primers together with 13 Jbeta primers. Clones were sequenced by immunoSEQ multiplex PCR, and TCRdb holds only the in-frame ones, with some missing. The sample records 100,000 to 150,000 clones, over 60% being singletons. Sequences were obtained from PBMCs. These receptors were taken from a man in his sixties in good health and CMV-seropositive.

The chain employs TRBV29-1 and TRBJ2-5, with 7 bases aligning to TRBD1. The CDR3 contains 13 residues. Unmatched junction bases numbered 7, after V lost 4 bases and J lost 5 bases. Germline V lookup: CDR1 SQVTM, CDR2 ANQGSEA. CDR3 residues: CSVGQGFVETQYF. DNA for the CDR3: TGCAGCGTTGGACAGGGCTTTGTGGAGACCCAGTACTTC.

The chain employs TRBV2 and TRBJ1-6, with TRBD1 matching 7 bases. Germline lookup yields CDR1 SNHLY and CDR2 FYNNEI. J lost 0 bases, V lost 5 bases, and 4 bases had no gene match. This CDR3 has 16 residues. The CDR3 coding sequence is TGTGCCAGCAGTAACAGGGGAACCTCCTATAATTCACCCCTCCACTTT. Protein sequence: CASSNRGTSYNSPLHF.

This chain connects TRBV29-1 to TRBJ1-1; possibly TRBD1 for D (5 bases). Germline V gene sequence: CDR1 SQVTM, CDR2 ANQGSEA. The length of the CDR3 is 14 residues. V gave up 4 bases and J gave up 11 bases, with 23 bases separating them. CDR3 sequence (DNA): TGCAGCGTTGCGATGAAAGGGTTGGGCGGGGGGGCTTTCTTT. It translates to CSVAMKGLGGGAFF.

This rearrangement joins TRBV5-1 to TRBJ2-1; a weak D match, TRBD2 (5 bases). V shed 3 bases and J shed 5 bases, with 12 bases lying between them. Germline loops: CDR1 SGHRS, CDR2 YFSETQ. This CDR3 has 14 amino acids. The CDR3 sequence is CASSSLLDDNEQFF. Here the CDR3 DNA reads TGCGCCAGCAGCTCGCTACTAGACGACAATGAGCAGTTCTTC. Based on the CDR3 plus reference TRBV5-1 and TRBJ2-1, the full variable domain is KAGVTQTPRYLIKTRGQQVTLSCSPISGHRSVSWYQQTPGQGLQFLFEYFSETQRNKGNFPGRFSGRQFSNSRSEMNVSTLELGDSALYLCASSSLLDDNEQFFGPGTRLTVL.

CDR3 loop: CATTLSPGETQYF. As DNA, the CDR3 is TGCGCCACCACTTTATCGCCTGGAGAGACCCAGTACTTC. V is TRBV5-1 and J is TRBJ2-5, with D hard to call. The CDR3 consists of 13 residues. Germline CDR1 SGHRS, CDR2 YFSETQ. V was trimmed by 9 bases and J by 4 bases, leaving 16 bases between them.

The chain links TRBV28 to TRBJ2-3; possibly TRBD1 for D (6 bases). This CDR3 has 12 residues. V lost 11 bases and J lost 4, with 13 bases in between. The V gene's germline CDR1 is MDHEN and CDR2 SYDVKM. The CDR3 DNA reads as TGTGCCGGGGGCGGCTTCCCAGATACGCAGTATTTT. It specifies CAGGGFPDTQYF.

This clone turned up a few times. In nucleotides, the CDR3 is TGCGCCAGCAGCTCTCCGGGACAGGGGCCAACTAATGAAAAACTGTTTTTT. This translates into CASSSPGQGPTNEKLFF. V and J are TRBV5-1 and TRBJ1-4, with 10 bases that match TRBD1. The CDR3 runs to 17 residues. V gave up 3 bases and J gave up 0 bases; unmatched junction bases: 5. CDR1 SGHRS and CDR2 YFSETQ come from the germline V gene.

This chain joins TRBV7-3 and TRBJ2-3, with TRBD1 matching over 7 bases. Germline trimming cut 5 bases from V and 3 bases from J; bases unmatched to any gene: 5. The CDR3 totals 14 residues. Germline V gives CDR1 SGHTA, CDR2 FQGTGA. CDR3 region: CASSLDRFTDTQYF. In nucleotides, the CDR3 is TGTGCCAGCAGCCTGGACAGGTTTACAGATACGCAGTATTTT.

This rearrangement joins TRBV29-1 to TRBJ1-2, with D possibly TRBD1 on 5 matching bases. CDR1 is SQVTM, CDR2 ANQGSEA, per germline. CDR3 length equals 15 residues. Trimming cost V 8 bases and J 0 bases, with 19 bases left between them. DNA for the CDR3: TGCAGCATACGACCCGGAGGGGAAGCTAACTATGGCTACACCTTC. The encoded protein is CSIRPGGEANYGYTF.

V gene TRBV29-1 combines with J gene TRBJ2-7; 11 bases line up with TRBD1. With 0 bases clipped from V and 2 bases from J, the junction kept 3 bases outside the gene matches. Germline CDR1 and CDR2: SQVTM and ANQGSEA. The CDR3 extends over 15 amino acids. CDR3 coding DNA: TGCAGCGTTGAAGAGGGGGACAGGGGGACCTACGAGCAGTACTTC. Residues: CSVEEGDRGTYEQYF.

Turning to this clone: Mismatch with germline at one junction end may stem from a read error. The J gene is TRBJ2-7, the V gene TRBV5-1; 8 bases are a match to TRBD1. From germline, CDR1 is SGHRS and CDR2 YFSETQ. The CDR3 loop spans 12 amino acids. In DNA form, the CDR3 reads TGCGCCAGCAGCCTGTCGAACCGGGACAGGAGGTTC. This codes for CASSLSNRDRRF.

As regards this clone: The sample holds other DNA sequences that translate to the same CDR3. This chain uses TRBV4-2 with TRBJ2-5, with D tentatively TRBD2 (5 bases). Trimming removed 1 base at V and 3 bases at J, with 9 bases between. This CDR3 is built from 14 residues. The germline V gene encodes CDR1 LGHNA and CDR2 YNFKEQ. CDR3 protein: CASSQGTRKETQYF. The CDR3 coding sequence is TGTGCCAGCAGCCAAGGTACTAGAAAAGAGACCCAGTACTTC.

This clone was seen a few times. This chain uses TRBV5-1 with TRBJ2-5; 7 positions agree with TRBD1. J lost 5 bases, V lost 3 bases, and 13 bases had no gene match. This CDR3 comprises 16 residues. From germline, CDR1 is SGHRS and CDR2 YFSETQ. The CDR3 DNA is TGCGCCAGCAGCTGGAGGACAGGAGCCCCTCTGGAGACCCAGTACTTC. Protein: CASSWRTGAPLETQYF.

This clone was counted a few times. The chain employs TRBV5-4 and TRBJ2-3; D is unresolved. In germline, CDR1 is SGHNT, CDR2 YYREEE (reference sequence). The CDR3 consists of 12 residues. Between the trimmed V and J ends, which lost 0 bases and 8 bases, there was a span of 7 bases. CDR3 sequence (DNA): TGTGCCAGCAGCTTGGGGCAATCTACGCAGTATTTT. Amino acid sequence: CASSLGQSTQYF. Combining the CDR3 with reference TRBV5-4 and TRBJ2-3 gives the whole variable domain ETGVTQSPTHLIKTRGQQVTLRCSSQSGHNTVSWYQQALGQGPQFIFQYYREEENGRGNFPPRFSGLQFPNYSSELNVNALELDDSALYLCASSLGQSTQYFGPGTRLTVL.

The DNA of the CDR3 is TGTGCCAGCAGCCTGGGACAGGTCGGGTACTATGGCTACACCTTC. Amino acid sequence: CASSLGQVGYYGYTF. The J gene is TRBJ1-2, the V gene TRBV5-6; 8 bases fit TRBD1. The ends lost 4 bases at V and 3 bases at J; junction bases unmatched: 8. This CDR3 spans 15 amino acids. Germline assignment: CDR1 SGHDT and CDR2 YYEEEE.

This chain uses TRBV28 with TRBJ2-3; no clear D gene. The V end was cut by 0 bases, the J end by 4 bases, with 8 bases between. Germline V lookup: CDR1 MDHEN, CDR2 SYDVKM. This CDR3 spans 14 amino acids. This CDR3 is CASSLWGSPDTQYF. CDR3 sequence (DNA): TGTGCCAGCAGTTTATGGGGCAGCCCAGATACGCAGTATTTT.

The chain joins TRBV7-2 to TRBJ2-5; 15 nucleotides line up with TRBD2. V gave up 4 bases and J gave up 5 bases; unmatched junction bases: 11. The CDR3 is 18 residues long. From germline, CDR1 is SGHTA and CDR2 FQGNSA. CDR3 bases: TGTGCCAGCAGCTCGTCAGGGACTAGCGGGGGGCCGAGGGAGACCCAGTACTTC. This translates into CASSSSGTSGGPRETQYF.

The chain couples TRBV5-4 to TRBJ1-4; the match to TRBD1 covers 7 bases. The junction had 6 bases not matched to a gene; V was cut back by 0 bases and J by 7 bases. CDR3 size: 15 residues. From germline, CDR1 is SGHNT and CDR2 YYREEE (reference sequence). DNA of the CDR3: TGTGCCAGCAGCTTGGTGCCAGGGGGAGGTGAAAAACTGTTTTTT. Translation: CASSLVPGGGEKLFF.

This clone was seen only a few times. J is TRBJ2-3 and V is TRBV7-6, with 7 nucleotides matching TRBD2. The CDR3 consists of 15 residues. In germline, CDR1 is SGHVS, CDR2 FNYEAQ. The V and J ends lost 1 base and 6 bases, in that order; junction bases with no gene match: 7. The CDR3 is CASSLGAGRGDTQYF. The DNA of the CDR3 is TGTGCCAGCAGCTTAGGAGCGGGGCGGGGGGATACGCAGTATTTT.

This clone occurred a few times. This chain uses TRBV7-9 with TRBJ1-4; maybe TRBD1 (6 bases). The germline V gene encodes CDR1 SEHNR and CDR2 FQNEAQ (reference sequence). Trimming took 6 bases from V and 6 from J, leaving 14 bases between them. This CDR3 region has 14 residues. Written as DNA, the CDR3 is TGTGCCAGCAGACGCCAGGGGTCAGATGAAAAACTGTTTTTT. This translates into CASRRQGSDEKLFF. The whole variable domain, remainder taken from reference TRBV7-9 and TRBJ1-4, is DTGVSQNPRHKITKRGQNVTFRCDPISEHNRLYWYRQTLGQGPEFLTYFQNEAQLEKSRLLSDRFSAERPKGSFSTLEIQRTEQGDSAMYLCASRRQGSDEKLFFGSGTQLSVL.

The rearrangement joins TRBV5-1 to TRBJ1-2, with 8 bases fitting TRBD1. The CDR3 sequence is 15 residues long. The V segment lost 3 bases and the J segment 3 bases; nucleotides outside the gene matches: 7. Germline V CDR1 and CDR2: SGHRS, YFSETQ. DNA for the CDR3: TGCGCCAGCAGCTCGGATCAGGGGGCTTACTATGGCTACACCTTC. Translated, it gives CASSSDQGAYYGYTF.

CDR3 sequence (DNA): TGTGCCAGCAGTTACTTAAACACCGGGGAGCTGTTTTTT. Translated, it gives CASSYLNTGELFF. The chain is built from TRBV6-6 and TRBJ2-2; D gene unclear. The germline V gene encodes CDR1 MNHNY and CDR2 SVGAGI (reference sequence). The CDR3 is 13 residues long. Between the trimmed V and J ends, which lost 1 base and 2 bases, there was a span of 2 bases.

The chain is built from TRBV6-5 and TRBJ2-1; perhaps TRBD1 as D (6 bases). V shed 4 bases and J shed 7 bases, with 14 bases lying between them. The V gene's germline CDR1 is MNHEY and CDR2 SVGAGI. CDR3 size: 14 residues. CDR3 in amino acids: CASSSRTGSNEQFF. DNA of the CDR3: TGTGCCAGCAGTTCCCGAACAGGGAGTAATGAGCAGTTCTTC.

This clone occurred a few times. The gene calls are TRBV10-3 and TRBJ2-7, with a tentative D call TRBD2 (5 bases). CDR3 length: 16 residues. The V and J ends lost 3 bases and 0 bases respectively, with 15 bases between them. Germline values: CDR1 ENHRY, CDR2 SYGVKD. CDR3 in amino acids: CAISDPRGRSSYEQYF. The CDR3 bases are TGTGCCATCAGTGACCCCCGGGGAAGGAGCTCCTACGAGCAGTACTTC.

V and J are TRBV2 and TRBJ2-7; TRBD1 aligns across 11 bases. CDR3 size: 14 residues. Germline-derived CDR1 and CDR2 are SNHLY and FYNNEI. Trimming removed 4 bases from V and 4 bases from J; junction bases left unmatched: 3. CDR3 in DNA: TGTGCCAGCAGTGTTCGGGACAGGGGGTACGAGCAGTACTTC. As protein: CASSVRDRGYEQYF. The variable domain in full, with the rest retrieved from reference TRBV2 and TRBJ2-7, is EPEVTQTPSHQVTQMGQEVILRCVPISNHLYFYWYRQILGQKVEFLVSFYNNEISEKSEIFDDQFSVERPDGSNFTLKIRSTKLEDSAMYFCASSVRDRGYEQYFGPGTRLTVT.

This chain connects TRBV11-2 to TRBJ2-7; D possibly corresponds to TRBD2 (5 bases). The germline V gene encodes CDR1 SGHAT and CDR2 FQNNGV. V gave up 2 bases and J gave up 2 bases, with 13 bases separating them. The CDR3 covers 15 residues. The CDR3 sequence is CASSLIRGRTYEQYF. The CDR3 coding sequence is TGTGCCAGCAGCTTAATTCGGGGTCGGACCTACGAGCAGTACTTC.

Only a few counts were recorded for this clone. This chain uses TRBV5-6 with TRBJ2-1, with 12 bases aligning to TRBD2. The CDR3 runs to 14 residues. With V trimmed by 3 bases and J by 9 bases, 4 bases remained unmatched. The V gene's germline CDR1 is SGHDT and CDR2 YYEEEE. DNA of the CDR3: TGTGCCAGCAGCTGGACTAGCGGGGCTCGTGAGCAGTTCTTC. Translation: CASSWTSGAREQFF.

The V call is TRBV6-1, the J call TRBJ1-2, with TRBD1 matching over 7 bases. After removal of 10 bases from V and 4 bases from J, the junction contained 6 bases not matched to a gene. The CDR3 spans 12 residues. CDR1 is MNHNS, CDR2 SASEGT, per germline. The CDR3 is CATTGSGYGYTF. Written as DNA, the CDR3 is TGTGCCACGACAGGGTCGGGCTATGGCTACACCTTC.

The V and J genes are TRBV11-2 and TRBJ2-7; 7 nucleotides agree with TRBD1. After removal of 5 bases from V and 5 bases from J, the junction contained 3 bases not matched to a gene. The germline V gene has CDR1 SGHAT and CDR2 FQNNGV. CDR3 length: 12 residues. The CDR3 region has the DNA TGTGCCAGCAGCCCCCAGGGGGACGAGCAGTACTTC. Translation gives CASSPQGDEQYF.

The chain links TRBV5-1 to TRBJ2-5; weak D call: TRBD2 (6 bases). Trimming cost V 3 bases and J 4 bases, with 10 bases left between them. This CDR3 comprises 13 residues. CDR1 is SGHRS, CDR2 YFSETQ, per germline. The CDR3 loop is CASSSEGPETQYF. The CDR3 nucleotides read TGCGCCAGCAGCTCGGAGGGACCAGAGACCCAGTACTTC. The entire variable domain, with the rest obtained from reference TRBV5-1 and TRBJ2-5, is as follows: KAGVTQTPRYLIKTRGQQVTLSCSPISGHRSVSWYQQTPGQGLQFLFEYFSETQRNKGNFPGRFSGRQFSNSRSEMNVSTLELGDSALYLCASSSEGPETQYFGPGTRLLVL.

The chain recombines TRBV6-1 with TRBJ1-5; D is unresolved. Trimming left V 1 base short and J 0 bases short, with 7 bases between. The CDR3 is 15 amino acids. Germline CDR1 reads MNHNS; CDR2 reads SASEGT. The CDR3 DNA reads TGTGCCAGCAGTGAAGTCCAGATTAGCAATCAGCCCCAGCATTTT. Its protein product is CASSEVQISNQPQHF.